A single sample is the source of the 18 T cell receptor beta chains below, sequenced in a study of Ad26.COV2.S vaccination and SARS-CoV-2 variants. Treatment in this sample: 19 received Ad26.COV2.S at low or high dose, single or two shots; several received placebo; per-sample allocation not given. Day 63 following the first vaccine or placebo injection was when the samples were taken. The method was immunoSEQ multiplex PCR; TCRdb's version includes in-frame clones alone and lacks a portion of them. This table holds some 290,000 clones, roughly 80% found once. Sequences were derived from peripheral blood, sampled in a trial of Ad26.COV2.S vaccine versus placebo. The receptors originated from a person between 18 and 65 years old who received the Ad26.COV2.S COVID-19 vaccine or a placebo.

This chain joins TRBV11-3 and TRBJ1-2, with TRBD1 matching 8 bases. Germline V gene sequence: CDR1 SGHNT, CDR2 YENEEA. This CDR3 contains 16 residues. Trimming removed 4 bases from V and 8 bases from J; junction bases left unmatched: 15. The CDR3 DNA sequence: TGTGCCAGCAGCTCAGCGACAGGGGAATTCCGTCAGGGCTACACCTTC. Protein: CASSSATGEFRQGYTF.

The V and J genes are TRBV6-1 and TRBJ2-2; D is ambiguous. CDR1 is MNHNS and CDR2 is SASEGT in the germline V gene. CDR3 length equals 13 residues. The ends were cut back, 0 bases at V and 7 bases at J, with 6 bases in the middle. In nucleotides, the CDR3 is TGTGCCAGCAGTGAAGCGTTGGGCGGGGAGCTGTTTTTT. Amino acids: CASSEALGGELFF.

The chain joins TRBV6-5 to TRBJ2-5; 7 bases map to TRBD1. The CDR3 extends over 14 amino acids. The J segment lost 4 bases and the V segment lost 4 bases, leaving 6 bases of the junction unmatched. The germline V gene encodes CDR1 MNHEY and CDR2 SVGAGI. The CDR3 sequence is CASSLLYRGETQYF. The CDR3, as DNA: TGTGCCAGCAGTTTACTCTACAGGGGAGAGACCCAGTACTTC.

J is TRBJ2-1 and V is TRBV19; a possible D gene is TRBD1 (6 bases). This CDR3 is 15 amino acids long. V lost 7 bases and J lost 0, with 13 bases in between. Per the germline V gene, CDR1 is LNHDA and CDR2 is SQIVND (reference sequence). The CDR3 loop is CASTEQGSSYNEQFF. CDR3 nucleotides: TGTGCCAGTACCGAACAGGGCAGCTCCTACAATGAGCAGTTCTTC.

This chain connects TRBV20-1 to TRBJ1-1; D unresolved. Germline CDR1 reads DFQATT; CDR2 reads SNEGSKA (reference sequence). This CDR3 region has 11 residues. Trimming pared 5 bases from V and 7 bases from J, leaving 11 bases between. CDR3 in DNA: TGCAGTGCTCGCCGGGCCCATGAAGCTTTCTTT. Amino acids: CSARRAHEAFF.

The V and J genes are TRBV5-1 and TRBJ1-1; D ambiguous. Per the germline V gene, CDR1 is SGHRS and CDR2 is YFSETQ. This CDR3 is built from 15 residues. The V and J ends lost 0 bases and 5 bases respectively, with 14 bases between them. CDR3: CASSLVGVQATEAFF. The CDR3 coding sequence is TGCGCCAGCAGCTTGGTGGGCGTCCAGGCGACTGAAGCTTTCTTT.

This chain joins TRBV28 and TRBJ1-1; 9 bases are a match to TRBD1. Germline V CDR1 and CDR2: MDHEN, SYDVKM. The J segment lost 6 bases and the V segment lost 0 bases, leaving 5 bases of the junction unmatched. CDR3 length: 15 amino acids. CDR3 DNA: TGTGCCAGCAGTTTATGGGGGACAGGGAGGGCTGAAGCTTTCTTT. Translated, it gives CASSLWGTGRAEAFF.

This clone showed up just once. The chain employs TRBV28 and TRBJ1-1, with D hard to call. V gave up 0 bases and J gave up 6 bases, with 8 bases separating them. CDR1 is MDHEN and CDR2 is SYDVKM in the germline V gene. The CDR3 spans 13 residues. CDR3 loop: CASSLWLQSEAFF. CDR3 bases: TGTGCCAGCAGTTTATGGCTCCAGTCTGAAGCTTTCTTT.

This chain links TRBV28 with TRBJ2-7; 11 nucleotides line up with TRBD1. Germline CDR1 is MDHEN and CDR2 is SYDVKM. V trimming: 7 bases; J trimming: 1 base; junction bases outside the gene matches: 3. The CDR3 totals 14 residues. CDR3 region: CASNGQGASYEQYF. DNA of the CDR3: TGTGCCAGCAACGGACAGGGGGCTTCCTACGAGCAGTACTTC.

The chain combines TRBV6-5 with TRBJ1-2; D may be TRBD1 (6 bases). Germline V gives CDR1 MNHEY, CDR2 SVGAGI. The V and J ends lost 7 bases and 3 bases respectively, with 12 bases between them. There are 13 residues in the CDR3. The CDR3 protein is CASTNRVHYGYTF. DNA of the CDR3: TGTGCCAGCACTAACAGGGTCCACTATGGCTACACCTTC.

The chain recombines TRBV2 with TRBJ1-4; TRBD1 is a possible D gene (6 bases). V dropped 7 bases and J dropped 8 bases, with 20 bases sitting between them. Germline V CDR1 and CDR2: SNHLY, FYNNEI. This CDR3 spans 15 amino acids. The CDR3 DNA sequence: TGTGCCAGCAATAGTTTCGGGGGGCCGGAAGAAAAACTGTTTTTT. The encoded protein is CASNSFGGPEEKLFF.

The CDR3 nucleotides are TGTGCCAGCAGCTTGGACGGTTCCTGGGCCAACGTCCTGACTTTC. Its translation: CASSLDGSWANVLTF. The chain carries TRBV5-4 and TRBJ2-6; D not resolved. Germline CDR1 is SGHNT and CDR2 is YYREEE (reference sequence). V dropped 0 bases and J dropped 5 bases, with 9 bases sitting between them. The CDR3 sequence is 15 residues long.

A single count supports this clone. The CDR3 reads CASSAGHWNTEAFF. As DNA, the CDR3 is TGTGCCAGCAGCGCAGGACACTGGAACACTGAAGCTTTCTTT. The rearrangement links TRBV9 to TRBJ1-1; weak D call: TRBD1 (5 bases). CDR3 length: 14 amino acids. Trimming removed 3 bases from V and 1 base from J, with 10 bases in between. Germline CDR1 and CDR2: SGDLS and YYNGEE.

CDR3: CASRGAGGLYNEQFF. In DNA, the CDR3 is TGCGCCAGCAGGGGGGCAGGGGGATTGTACAATGAGCAGTTCTTC. The rearrangement joins TRBV4-1 to TRBJ2-1; TRBD1 matches 7 bases. This CDR3 is built from 15 residues. The germline V gene encodes CDR1 MGHRA and CDR2 YSYEKL. The V gene end was trimmed by 6 bases and the J gene end by 4 bases; junction bases not matched to a gene: 9.

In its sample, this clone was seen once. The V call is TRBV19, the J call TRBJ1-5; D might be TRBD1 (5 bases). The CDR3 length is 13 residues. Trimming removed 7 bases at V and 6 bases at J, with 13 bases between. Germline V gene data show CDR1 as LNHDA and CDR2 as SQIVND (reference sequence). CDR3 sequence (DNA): TGTGCCAGTAACGGGGGGTACGGTCAGCCCCAGCATTTT. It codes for CASNGGYGQPQHF.

This chain's CDR3 is CASSLGLGFYNEQFF. The CDR3 DNA sequence: TGTGCCAGCAGCTTGGGTTTGGGATTTTACAATGAGCAGTTCTTC. V is TRBV5-8 and J is TRBJ2-1, with D unclear. The CDR3 runs to 15 residues. CDR1 and CDR2 (germline): SGHTS, YDEGEE. V lost 0 bases and J 4 bases, leaving 11 bases between the germline ends.

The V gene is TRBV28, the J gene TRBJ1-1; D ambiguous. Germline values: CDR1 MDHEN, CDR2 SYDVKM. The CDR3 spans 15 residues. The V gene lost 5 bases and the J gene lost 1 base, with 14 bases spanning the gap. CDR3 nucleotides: TGTGCCAGCAGTAGGACTGTAAACCGGAACACTGAAGCTTTCTTT. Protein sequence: CASSRTVNRNTEAFF.

CDR3 DNA sequence: TGTGCCAGCAGTTTCAATCGCCTCGGCTACACCTTC. Protein: CASSFNRLGYTF. The V and J genes are TRBV12-3 or TRBV12-4 and TRBJ1-2; no definite D call. V was shortened by 3 bases and J by 8 bases, with 10 bases between the two germline ends. This CDR3 comprises 12 residues.